The clone carrying this T cell receptor (beta chain) was counted a single time. The antigen remains undetermined. Libraries were prepared by immunoSEQ multiplex PCR; TCRdb keeps only in-frame clonotypes and omits some of them. Of some 2.1 million clones in the sample, 93% were seen once. This entry comes from a study of shared clonotypes between healthy human individuals. Study-wide points: Incompleteness in sorted-subset sequencing, despite large depth, was shown by rarefaction. Tissue TCR repertoires likely differ from these blood-only repertoires. Compared with memory subsets, naive subsets generally had larger estimated richness.

Naive-designated CD8 cells lacked CD45RO, were positively enriched for CCR7, and omitted terminally differentiated effector memory CD45RA+ cells. V lost 1 base to trimming and J lost 4 bases, with 14 bases between them. Germline CDR1 is SGHAT and CDR2 is FQNNGV. The CDR3 is made up of 16 amino acids. The source is a man aged 18 to 29 in good health. Some clones in this sample may be carry-over from other donors' samples. The chain uses TRBV11-2 and TRBJ2-1, with a tentative D call TRBD1 (5 bases). Sequencing was performed on naive CD8+ T cells from PBMCs. The CDR3: CASSLVGEVRYNEQFF. In DNA form, the CDR3 reads TGTGCCAGCAGCTTAGTAGGGGAAGTGAGGTACAATGAGCAGTTCTTC.